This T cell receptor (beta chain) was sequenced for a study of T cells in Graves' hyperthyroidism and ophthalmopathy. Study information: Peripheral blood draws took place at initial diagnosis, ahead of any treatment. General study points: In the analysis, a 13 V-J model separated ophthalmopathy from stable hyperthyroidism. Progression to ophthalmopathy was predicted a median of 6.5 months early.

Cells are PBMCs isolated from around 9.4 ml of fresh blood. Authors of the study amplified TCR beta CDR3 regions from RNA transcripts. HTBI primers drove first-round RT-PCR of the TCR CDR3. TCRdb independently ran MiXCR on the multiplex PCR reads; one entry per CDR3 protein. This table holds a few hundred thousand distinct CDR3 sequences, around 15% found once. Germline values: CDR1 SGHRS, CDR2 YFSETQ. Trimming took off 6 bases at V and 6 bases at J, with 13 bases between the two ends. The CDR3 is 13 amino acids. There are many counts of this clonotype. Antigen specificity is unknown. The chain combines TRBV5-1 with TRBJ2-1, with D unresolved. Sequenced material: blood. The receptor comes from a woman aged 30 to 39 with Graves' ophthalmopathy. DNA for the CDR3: TGCGCCAGCACCCTTTGGAGCTCCAATGAGCAGTTCTTC. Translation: CASTLWSSNEQFF.